A single sample is the source of the 23 T cell receptor beta chains below, sequenced in a study of blood T cell repertoires in COVID-19 (TCRdb year 2020). The library was built by means of the immunoSEQ multiplex PCR assay. The table was pulled from immuneACCESS by TCRdb, which kept in-frame rearrangements only. Such tables lose some clones; where checked, under half of the loss comes from unresolved V genes, and the rest has no known cause. The sample records about 180,000 clones, more than 70% of which are singletons. Clones ranked in the top ten supply just under 2.5% of the sample. Material for sequencing was peripheral blood. These TCRs come from a man aged 40-49 years with active or convalescent COVID-19.

This chain uses TRBV11-2 with TRBJ2-7; maybe TRBD2 (6 bases). The CDR3 totals 17 residues. Germline CDR1 is SGHAT and CDR2 is FQNNGV. Trimming left V 5 bases short and J 7 bases short, with 27 bases between. The CDR3 spells CASSLPWPNPRAGEQYF. The CDR3 nucleotides read TGTGCCAGCAGCCTCCCGTGGCCAAACCCCAGGGCGGGAGAGCAGTACTTC.

The chain uses TRBV7-2 and TRBJ1-1; a possible D gene is TRBD1 (5 bases). V lost 1 base to trimming and J lost 6 bases, with 9 bases between them. This CDR3 has 13 amino acids. CDR1 is SGHTA and CDR2 is FQGNSA in the germline V gene. CDR3 protein: CASSLGRVSEAFF. CDR3 nucleotide sequence: TGTGCCAGCAGCTTAGGCAGGGTTTCTGAAGCTTTCTTT. Drawing the rest from reference TRBV7-2 and TRBJ1-1, the complete variable domain is GAGVSQSPSNKVTEKGKDVELRCDPISGHTALYWYRQSLGQGLEFLIYFQGNSAPDKSGLPSDRFSAERTGGSVSTLTIQRTQQEDSAVYLCASSLGRVSEAFFGQGTRLTVV.

This clone has a single count. The chain couples TRBV4-3 to TRBJ2-1; TRBD2 matches at 9 bases. V dropped 4 bases and J dropped 6; count of bases not matched to a gene: 4. Germline CDR1 reads LGHNA; CDR2 reads YSLEER. The CDR3 contains 14 residues. This CDR3 reads CASSPGLAANEQFF. The CDR3 nucleotides read TGCGCCAGCAGCCCGGGACTAGCAGCCAATGAGCAGTTCTTC.

J is TRBJ1-2 and V is TRBV6-1; 7 positions agree with TRBD1. The CDR3 extends over 14 amino acids. V was clipped by 1 base and J by 8 bases; unmatched bases: 7. Looked up from germline, CDR1 is MNHNS and CDR2 is SASEGT. The CDR3 region has the DNA TGTGCCAGCAGTGAAGGACAGGGCCTTCGGGGCTACACCTTC. As protein: CASSEGQGLRGYTF.

The CDR3 nucleotides are TGTGCCAGCAGCTTAGATCCTTCCGGGGTCACTGAAGCTTTCTTT. This codes for CASSLDPSGVTEAFF. The J gene is TRBJ1-1, the V gene TRBV11-2, with D unresolved. V dropped 0 bases and J dropped 4 bases, with 12 bases sitting between them. This CDR3 has 15 amino acids. The V gene's germline CDR1 is SGHAT and CDR2 FQNNGV.

The J gene is TRBJ2-2, the V gene TRBV9; D perhaps matches TRBD2 (6 bases). The CDR3 consists of 15 residues. V gave up 4 bases and J gave up 4 bases, with 14 bases separating them. Looked up from germline, CDR1 is SGDLS and CDR2 is YYNGEE. The CDR3 protein is CASSPAGLGTGELFF. CDR3 bases: TGTGCCAGCAGCCCTGCGGGGTTGGGCACCGGGGAGCTGTTTTTT.

The chain employs TRBV9 and TRBJ2-5, with D perhaps TRBD2 (6 bases). Germline V gene lookup returns CDR1 SGDLS and CDR2 YYNGEE. The V and J ends lost 4 bases and 5 bases respectively, with 24 bases between them. The CDR3 runs to 17 residues. CDR3: CASSTGGDLDPWETQYF. The CDR3 DNA reads TGTGCCAGCAGCACCGGAGGGGACTTAGACCCTTGGGAGACCCAGTACTTC. Looking up the rest from reference TRBV9 and TRBJ2-5 gives the full variable domain: DSGVTQTPKHLITATGQRVTLRCSPRSGDLSVYWYQQSLDQGLQFLIQYYNGEERAKGNILERFSAQQFPDLHSELNLSSLELGDSALYFCASSTGGDLDPWETQYFGPGTRLLVL.

The chain uses TRBV6-1 and TRBJ1-2, with TRBD1 matching over 8 bases. CDR1 and CDR2 (germline): MNHNS, SASEGT. The V and J ends lost 2 bases and 4 bases, in that order; junction bases with no gene match: 12. The CDR3 length is 17 residues. The CDR3: CASSEKVGTGGTYGYTF. For the CDR3, the DNA is TGTGCCAGCAGTGAAAAAGTGGGGACAGGAGGGACCTATGGCTACACCTTC.

As to this clone: At one end, the junction sequence differs from germline, possibly due to a read error. The V gene is TRBV7-7, the J gene TRBJ1-1, with D tentatively TRBD1 (5 bases). CDR3 length: 17 amino acids. Germline V gene lookup returns CDR1 SSHAT and CDR2 FNYEAQ (reference sequence). CDR3 DNA: TGTGCTAGCAGCACCCGCCCTATGACAGATGAGAACACTGAAGCTTTCTTT. Protein: CASSTRPMTDENTEAFF.

The chain is built from TRBV2 and TRBJ2-7; 7 positions agree with TRBD1. Unmatched junction bases numbered 5, after V lost 5 bases and J lost 4 bases. This CDR3 is 13 amino acids long. The V gene's germline CDR1 is SNHLY and CDR2 FYNNEI. CDR3 in amino acids: CASSSDRAYEQYF. CDR3 coding DNA: TGTGCCAGCAGTTCAGACAGGGCTTACGAGCAGTACTTC.

The V and J genes are TRBV2 and TRBJ1-2, with TRBD1 identical over 9 bases. V was clipped by 6 bases and J by 4 bases; unmatched bases: 6. The CDR3 consists of 14 residues. Germline CDR1 and CDR2: SNHLY and FYNNEI. The CDR3 nucleotides are TGTGCCAGCAGCGTTAGGACAGGGGCCTATGGCTACACCTTC. Translation: CASSVRTGAYGYTF. The full variable domain, rest sourced from reference TRBV2 and TRBJ1-2, is EPEVTQTPSHQVTQMGQEVILRCVPISNHLYFYWYRQILGQKVEFLVSFYNNEISEKSEIFDDQFSVERPDGSNFTLKIRSTKLEDSAMYFCASSVRTGAYGYTFGSGTRLTVV.

The chain recombines TRBV28 with TRBJ1-6, with 7 bases lining up with TRBD1. Germline loops: CDR1 MDHEN, CDR2 SYDVKM. This CDR3 contains 13 residues. The J segment lost 9 bases and the V segment lost 7 bases, leaving 6 bases of the junction unmatched. The CDR3 region is CASIRQGSSPLHF. In DNA, the CDR3 is TGTGCCAGCATAAGACAGGGTAGTTCACCCCTCCACTTT.

This clone occurred a few times. The chain has TRBV5-1 and TRBJ1-1; D is unresolved. The CDR3 runs to 11 residues. V lost 7 bases and J 1 base, leaving 5 bases between the germline ends. The germline V gene has CDR1 SGHRS and CDR2 YFSETQ. CDR3 sequence: CASPKNTEAFF. The CDR3 DNA sequence: TGCGCCAGCCCCAAGAACACTGAAGCTTTCTTT. Drawing the rest from reference TRBV5-1 and TRBJ1-1, the complete variable domain is KAGVTQTPRYLIKTRGQQVTLSCSPISGHRSVSWYQQTPGQGLQFLFEYFSETQRNKGNFPGRFSGRQFSNSRSEMNVSTLELGDSALYLCASPKNTEAFFGQGTRLTVV.

This clone was detected a few times. J is TRBJ1-1 and V is TRBV5-4; 7 bases are shared with TRBD1. The CDR3 consists of 13 residues. Germline V gives CDR1 SGHNT, CDR2 YYREEE (reference sequence). V lost 2 bases, J lost 5 bases, and 3 bases stayed unmatched. The CDR3 is CASSFNRGTEAFF. As DNA, the CDR3 is TGTGCCAGCAGCTTTAACAGGGGAACTGAAGCTTTCTTT.

The genes are TRBV18 and TRBJ2-2; D possibly corresponds to TRBD1 (5 bases). The CDR3 spans 14 residues. CDR1 is KGHSH and CDR2 is LQKENI in the germline V gene. The CDR3 is CTTSVGPNTGELFF. Written as DNA, the CDR3 is TGTACCACCTCGGTGGGGCCGAACACCGGGGAGCTGTTTTTT.

V usage is TRBV28 and J usage is TRBJ1-4; 10 nucleotides align to TRBD1. This CDR3 has 16 amino acids. Germline CDR1 is MDHEN and CDR2 is SYDVKM. The ends lost 6 bases at V and 8 bases at J; junction bases unmatched: 12. The CDR3 coding sequence is TGTGCCAGCAGGCCAACCGCCGGGACAGGGGTAGAAAAACTGTTTTTT. It codes for CASRPTAGTGVEKLFF. The full variable domain, in which reference TRBV28 and TRBJ1-4 provide the parts outside the CDR3, is DVKVTQSSRYLVKRTGEKVFLECVQDMDHENMFWYRQDPGLGLRLIYFSYDVKMKEKGDIPEGYSVSREKKERFSLILESASTNQTSMYLCASRPTAGTGVEKLFFGSGTQLSVL.

The chain employs TRBV6-2 or TRBV6-3 and TRBJ1-2, with 7 bases aligning to TRBD1. The trim removed 4 bases at V and 8 bases at J, leaving 13 bases unmatched. The CDR3 runs to 15 residues. Germline assignment: CDR1 MNHEY and CDR2 SVGEGT. The CDR3 region is CASSWDTTGARGYTF. The CDR3 DNA reads TGTGCCAGCAGTTGGGACACAACAGGGGCCCGCGGCTACACCTTC.

The chain uses TRBV15 and TRBJ1-2; 8 bases line up with TRBD1. This CDR3 region has 14 residues. Germline CDR1 and CDR2: LNHNV and YYDKDF (reference sequence). The ends lost 8 bases at V and 7 bases at J; junction bases unmatched: 12. CDR3 residues: CATGTRGLPGGYTF. The CDR3 region has the DNA TGTGCCACCGGAACCAGGGGGCTTCCAGGTGGCTACACCTTC.

This clone has only a few counts. The chain uses TRBV6-5 and TRBJ1-1, with TRBD1 matching over 11 bases. Per the germline V gene, CDR1 is MNHEY and CDR2 is SVGAGI. Unmatched junction bases numbered 5, after V lost 6 bases and J lost 5 bases. The CDR3 consists of 14 residues. CDR3 in DNA: TGTGCCAGCAGACGGGACAGGGGGAGTACTGAAGCTTTCTTT. It specifies CASRRDRGSTEAFF.

The chain links TRBV4-1 to TRBJ1-5, with D perhaps TRBD1 (6 bases). Looked up from germline, CDR1 is MGHRA and CDR2 is YSYEKL. There are 14 residues in the CDR3. Trimming pared 1 base from V and 5 bases from J, leaving 9 bases between. CDR3 nucleotide sequence: TGCGCCAGCAGCCAAGGTTCAGGGGATCAGCCCCAGCATTTT. Translated, it gives CASSQGSGDQPQHF.

The CDR3 is CASSSSPYGYTF. CDR3 DNA sequence: TGTGCCAGCAGTTCGAGCCCCTATGGCTACACCTTC. The chain employs TRBV6-2 or TRBV6-3 and TRBJ1-2; D remains unclear. V dropped 4 bases and J dropped 4 bases, with 7 bases sitting between them. Germline CDR1 reads MNHEY; CDR2 reads SVGEGT. The CDR3 contains 12 residues.

This clone came up once. The J gene is TRBJ1-2, the V gene TRBV10-2, with TRBD1 matching over 8 bases. With 6 bases clipped from V and 4 bases from J, the junction kept 4 bases outside the gene matches. Germline CDR1 and CDR2: WSHSY and SAAADI. This CDR3 has 13 amino acids. The DNA of the CDR3 is TGCGCCAGCAGCGTTACAGGGGGCTATGGCTACACCTTC. Its protein is CASSVTGGYGYTF.

This rearrangement joins TRBV6-5 to TRBJ1-2; D uncertain. The CDR3 has 13 amino acids. Trimming stripped 3 bases from V and 13 bases from J, with 18 bases between. The germline gives CDR1 MNHEY, CDR2 SVGAGI. The CDR3 nucleotides are TGTGCCAGCAGTTATATTCAGGACTGGGGTTTCACCTTC. Protein: CASSYIQDWGFTF.